This record covers a single TCR beta chain. Its specificity is not known. This sample was included in a study of cytomegalovirus exposure and HLA in healthy donors. Study information: Researchers found that under 90% of about 400 genotyped donors fell within the Caucasian-associated ancestry cluster.

Germline assignment: CDR1 SEHNR and CDR2 FQNEAQ (reference sequence). The length of the CDR3 is 15 residues. The V end was cut by 3 bases, the J end by 0 bases, with 10 bases between. Study-level points and caveats: Prediction of most subjects' HLA-A and HLA-B alleles by TCR beta sequences was reportedly accurate. V- and J-gene trimming in TCR beta was tied to a missense DCLRE1C variant by an analysis performed later.

The study ran its PCR with 60 Vbeta and 13 Jbeta primers. Clones were sequenced by immunoSEQ multiplex PCR, and TCRdb holds only the in-frame ones, with some missing. The sample yields more than 150,000 clones, roughly 87% seen once. This TCR derives from a girl under three years old in good health and CMV-seronegative. The V call is TRBV7-9, the J call TRBJ2-3; D is ambiguous. Sequencing was carried out using PBMCs. CDR3 in amino acids: CASSFYASSTDTQYF. CDR3 nucleotides: TGTGCCAGCAGCTTTTATGCGTCTAGCACAGATACGCAGTATTTT.